A selection of T cell receptor beta chains follows, all from one sample in a study of blood T cell repertoires in COVID-19. Produced via immunoSEQ multiplex PCR; TCRdb's table is partial and in-frame only. The data hold 200,000 to 250,000 clones, with 75% to 85% observed a single time. Sequencing was carried out using peripheral blood. The receptors come from a man aged 50 to 59 with COVID-19, enrolled during active disease. The CDR3 runs from the conserved cysteine through the conserved F or W. The D gene is left open where the match is weak. Some rows have no size entry. The others give once, few or many, or a class for an expanded clone.

v_call	clone_size	d_call	j_call	cdr3_aa	cdr3_nt
TRBV13	NA	NA	TRBJ1-3	CASRRIGGGSGNTIYF	TGTGCCAGCCGGAGAATAGGGGGTGGGTCTGGAAACACCATATATTTT
TRBV5-8	NA	NA	TRBJ2-1	CASSHGRGSSYNEQFF	TGTGCCAGCAGCCACGGACGGGGAAGCTCCTACAATGAGCAGTTCTTC
TRBV30	NA	NA	TRBJ1-5	CAWSRGRAKGQPQHF	TGTGCCTGGAGTCGGGGGAGGGCGAAGGGTCAGCCCCAGCATTTT
TRBV5-4	NA	TRBD1	TRBJ1-1	CASSARTGGNTEAFF	TGTGCCAGCAGCGCCAGGACAGGGGGTAACACTGAAGCTTTCTTT
TRBV9	NA	NA	TRBJ2-3	CASSISPGSTDTQYF	TGTGCCAGCAGCATCTCACCCGGTAGCACAGATACGCAGTATTTT
TRBV3-1/TRBV3-2	NA	NA	TRBJ2-2	CASSRGNTGELFF	TGTGCCAGCAGCAGGGGGAACACCGGGGAGCTGTTTTTT
TRBV5-6	NA	NA	TRBJ2-7	CASSLFGYEQYF	TGTGCCAGCAGCTTGTTCGGTTACGAGCAGTACTTC
TRBV3-1/TRBV3-2	NA	NA	TRBJ1-5	CASSQGGNNQPQHF	TGTGCCAGCAGCCAAGGAGGTAACAATCAGCCCCAGCATTTT
TRBV10-3	few	NA	TRBJ2-4	CAINSPQDGNIQYF	TGTGCCATCAATAGTCCACAGGACGGAAACATTCAGTACTTC
TRBV6-6	NA	NA	TRBJ1-1	CASRPSGVRITEAFF	TGTGCCAGCAGACCTTCGGGGGTGCGAATCACTGAAGCTTTCTTT
TRBV5-1	NA	TRBD1	TRBJ2-1	CASSLRQGSPNEQFF	TGCGCCAGCAGCTTACGACAGGGGTCCCCCAATGAGCAGTTCTTC
TRBV18	NA	TRBD1	TRBJ2-7	CASSPVGQGDVGYEQYF	TGTGCCAGCTCACCCGTCGGGCAGGGGGACGTAGGCTACGAGCAGTACTTC
TRBV28	few	TRBD1	TRBJ1-2	CASSFGTGGYGYTF	TGTGCCAGCAGTTTCGGGACAGGTGGCTATGGCTACACCTTC
TRBV28	NA	NA	TRBJ1-4	CASSSGRETDEKLFF	TGTGCCAGCAGTTCGGGGCGGGAGACCGATGAAAAACTGTTTTTT
TRBV7-9	NA	TRBD2	TRBJ2-1	CASSTAGLAGYNEQFF	TGTGCCAGCAGCACGGCGGGACTAGCGGGATACAATGAGCAGTTCTTC
TRBV4-3	NA	NA	TRBJ1-2	CASSQDNNYGYTF	TGCGCCAGCAGCCAAGACAATAACTATGGCTACACCTTC
TRBV18	NA	TRBD1	TRBJ1-2	CASSPPATGWRPGYTF	TGTGCCAGCTCACCACCGGCGACAGGGTGGCGCCCTGGCTACACCTTC
TRBV5-1	NA	NA	TRBJ2-3	CASSLGTFPDTQYF	TGCGCCAGCAGCCTCGGGACTTTTCCAGATACGCAGTATTTT
TRBV27	once	NA	TRBJ1-6	CASTIKRGGNSPLHF	TGTGCCAGCACAATAAAGCGGGGTGGTAATTCACCCCTCCACTTT
TRBV21-1	NA	NA	TRBJ2-7	CAGLGASYEQYF	TGTGCCGGGTTAGGGGCCTCCTACGAGCAGTACTTC
TRBV7-3	NA	NA	TRBJ2-2	CASGRVTGELFF	TGTGCCAGCGGTCGGGTGACCGGGGAGCTGTTTTTT
TRBV11-2	NA	NA	TRBJ1-4	CASSHRGTNEKLFF	TGTGCCAGCTCCCATAGGGGTACTAATGAAAAACTGTTTTTT
TRBV5-4	NA	TRBD1	TRBJ2-5	CASSLGGTGQETQYF	TGTGCCAGCAGCTTGGGAGGGACAGGACAAGAGACCCAGTACTTC
TRBV4-1	NA	NA	TRBJ1-1	CASSQEVGRNTEAFF	TGCGCCAGCAGCCAAGAAGTTGGCAGGAACACTGAAGCTTTCTTT
TRBV6-2/TRBV6-3	NA	NA	TRBJ1-2	CASSGHNYGYTF	TGTGCCAGCAGTGGACATAACTATGGCTACACCTTC
TRBV7-3	NA	NA	TRBJ2-5	CASSLGDRNQETQYF	TGTGCCAGCAGCTTAGGCGACAGGAACCAAGAGACCCAGTACTTC
TRBV5-6	NA	TRBD1	TRBJ1-5	CASSLLGQSNQPQHF	TGTGCCAGCAGCTTGCTGGGACAGAGCAATCAGCCCCAGCATTTT
TRBV19	once	NA	TRBJ1-6	CASRNDRNNNSPLHF	TGTGCCAGTAGAAATGACAGGAACAATAATTCACCCCTCCACTTT
TRBV6-2/TRBV6-3	NA	NA	TRBJ1-5	CASSPRIGNNQPQHF	TGTGCCAGCAGTCCCCGGATCGGGAACAATCAGCCCCAGCATTTT
TRBV7-9	NA	TRBD2	TRBJ2-3	CASSFSGAISTDTQYF	TGTGCCAGCAGCTTTAGCGGGGCGATTAGCACAGATACGCAGTATTTT
TRBV28	NA	NA	TRBJ2-4	CASSLGGAVAIQYF	TGTGCCAGCAGTTTAGGTGGTGCAGTAGCCATTCAGTACTTC
TRBV12-3/TRBV12-4	NA	NA	TRBJ1-6	CASSGLFNSPLHF	TGTGCCAGCAGCGGACTGTTTAATTCACCCCTCCACTTT
TRBV3-1/TRBV3-2	NA	TRBD1	TRBJ1-2	CASSQVTGGIYGYTF	TGTGCCAGCAGCCAAGTTACAGGGGGCATCTATGGCTACACCTTC
TRBV4-1	NA	TRBD1	TRBJ1-5	CASSQGTGRNQPQHF	TGCGCCAGCAGCCAAGGGACAGGGCGCAATCAGCCCCAGCATTTT
TRBV6-2/TRBV6-3	NA	NA	TRBJ2-1	CASSPQVHEQFF	TGTGCCAGCAGTCCACAGGTACATGAGCAGTTCTTC
TRBV28	NA	NA	TRBJ1-3	CASSSLRDREFHSGNTIYF	TGTGCCAGCAGTTCATTACGGGACCGGGAGTTCCACTCTGGAAACACCATATATTTT
TRBV6-1	NA	NA	TRBJ1-5	CASSEGRVQPQHF	TGTGCCAGCAGTGAAGGCAGGGTACAGCCCCAGCATTTT
TRBV5-4	NA	TRBD1	TRBJ1-1	CASSPRTGLNTEAFF	TGTGCCAGCAGCCCTAGGACAGGACTGAACACTGAAGCTTTCTTT
TRBV28	NA	TRBD2	TRBJ2-7	CASSLPGGWEQYF	TGTGCCAGCAGTTTACCGGGGGGTTGGGAGCAGTACTTC
TRBV2	NA	NA	TRBJ2-5	CASSSGLAGETQYF	TGTGCCAGCAGTTCCGGGCTGGCGGGGGAGACCCAGTACTTC
TRBV5-5	NA	TRBD1	TRBJ1-2	CASSLEYFGTGGRGYTF	TGTGCCAGCAGCTTGGAATATTTTGGGACAGGGGGACGTGGCTACACCTTC
TRBV7-8	NA	NA	TRBJ1-2	CASSLGRRGRGYGYTF	TGTGCCAGCAGCTTAGGTCGGAGGGGAAGGGGTTATGGCTACACCTTC
TRBV5-6	NA	TRBD1	TRBJ2-7	CASSSTGLRNEQYF	TGTGCCAGCAGCTCGACAGGGCTCAGGAACGAGCAGTACTTC
TRBV7-9	NA	NA	TRBJ2-2	CASSSGYGELFF	TGTGCCAGCAGCTCGGGGTACGGGGAGCTGTTTTTT
TRBV28	NA	NA	TRBJ1-3	CASSLSTGLLISGNTIYF	TGTGCCAGCAGTTTATCGACCGGACTGTTGATCTCTGGAAACACCATATATTTT
TRBV5-1	NA	NA	TRBJ1-4	CASSLGTVNEKLFF	TGCGCCAGCAGCTTGGGGACAGTTAATGAAAAACTGTTTTTT
TRBV4-2	NA	TRBD1	TRBJ1-1	CASSQLTGLATEAFF	TGTGCCAGCAGCCAATTGACAGGGTTGGCGACTGAAGCTTTCTTT
TRBV10-3	NA	TRBD1	TRBJ2-7	CAISESHQGAYEQYF	TGTGCCATCAGTGAGTCGCATCAGGGGGCCTACGAGCAGTACTTC
TRBV2	NA	NA	TRBJ1-1	CASSVLQGNTEAFF	TGTGCCAGCAGCGTCTTACAGGGGAACACTGAAGCTTTCTTT
TRBV5-5	NA	TRBD2	TRBJ2-3	CASSSLAGAFTDTQYF	TGTGCCAGCAGCTCGCTAGCGGGGGCCTTCACAGATACGCAGTATTTT
TRBV7-9	NA	TRBD1	TRBJ1-5	CASSTGSGTVNSNQPQHF	TGTGCCAGCAGCACAGGATCGGGGACAGTGAATAGCAATCAGCCCCAGCATTTT
TRBV2	once	TRBD2	TRBJ2-5	CASSKLAGASQETQYF	TGTGCCAGTTCGAAACTAGCGGGCGCCAGCCAAGAGACCCAGTACTTC
TRBV3-1/TRBV3-2	NA	NA	TRBJ2-7	CASSQDRYRPYEQYF	TGTGCCAGCAGCCAAGATAGGTACAGACCCTACGAGCAGTACTTC
TRBV7-9	once	NA	TRBJ2-1	CASSLGGLSYNEQFF	TGTGCCAGCAGCTTAGGGGGCCTCTCCTACAATGAGCAGTTCTTC
TRBV29-1	NA	NA	TRBJ1-2	CSVEVISGNYGYTF	TGCAGCGTTGAAGTCATCTCGGGAAACTATGGCTACACCTTC
TRBV3-1/TRBV3-2	NA	TRBD2	TRBJ2-7	CASSPIGGGYEQYF	TGTGCCAGCAGCCCGATCGGGGGGGGTTACGAGCAGTACTTC
TRBV7-6	NA	TRBD1	TRBJ2-1	CASSRRRLTGRDNEQFF	TGTGCCAGCAGCAGACGACGTTTGACAGGGAGAGACAATGAGCAGTTCTTC
TRBV9	NA	TRBD2	TRBJ2-1	CASSASGTTNEQFF	TGTGCCAGCAGCGCCTCAGGGACTACCAATGAGCAGTTCTTC